This TCR beta chain was recovered during a study of human T cells and chemical hapten exposure. Study context: On 2 cm by 2 cm of upper inner arm skin, sensitization was performed with 2% DPC. Once 0.01% DPC had been applied to the upper back by patch test, readings were taken at 6 days.

Regarding the study as a whole: Alopecia affecting every donor means their immune response may not match healthy people's. Expanded TCRs grouped into significantly more large CDR3 similarity clusters than controls produced.

Comments on this clonotype: The antigen is not known.

TCRdb reprocessed the RACE reads with MiXCR, giving one entry per CDR3 protein. The table lists about 120,000 distinct CDR3 sequences, around 10% of them singletons. Time point indicated: patch test 1, 2 weeks after DPC sensitization. Specified treatment: therapeutic diphenylcyclopropenone sensitization with weekly scalp DPC. The germline CDR1 and CDR2 sequences are SGHAT and FQNNGV. This CDR3 has 13 residues. V trimming: 5 bases; J trimming: 8 bases; junction bases outside the gene matches: 8. The V gene is TRBV11-2, the J gene TRBJ1-2; 7 bases are a match to TRBD1. This receptor was taken from a woman between 45 and 60 years old with alopecia areata. Some clones in this sample may be carry-over from other donors' samples. The specimen comprised whole blood, sampled in connection with sensitization to the hapten diphenylcyclopropenone (DPC). The chain's CDR3 is CASSRDREGGYTF. The CDR3 region has the DNA TGTGCCAGCAGCCGAGACAGGGAGGGCGGCTACACCTTC. Full variable domain (remainder filled in from reference TRBV11-2 and TRBJ1-2): EAGVAQSPRYKIIEKRQSVAFWCNPISGHATLYWYQQILGQGPKLLIQFQNNGVVDDSQLPKDRFSAERLKGVDSTLKIQPAKLEDSAVYLCASSRDREGGYTFGSGTRLTVV.